The 18 T cell receptor beta chains presented below share a single source sample, sequenced in a study of cytotoxic CD8 clonotypes in ibrutinib-treated CLL. The data were produced by immunoSEQ multiplex PCR, yet TCRdb's version contains in-frame clones alone and is incomplete. The table shows approximately 300,000 clones, with just under 80% occurring only once. The sequencing used PBMCs, collected before ibrutinib treatment. Every receptor here comes from a human donor with chronic lymphocytic leukemia.

The chain employs TRBV6-5 and TRBJ2-5; maybe TRBD1 (6 bases). The germline V and J ends were trimmed by 2 bases and 5 bases, with 12 bases remaining between them. The CDR3 totals 14 residues. The germline CDR1 and CDR2 sequences are MNHEY and SVGAGI. The CDR3 nucleotides are TGTGCCAGCAGTTACGGTCAGGGGAGCGAGACCCAGTACTTC. It is translated as CASSYGQGSETQYF.

This CDR3 is CASRKSDSRGELFF. The CDR3 DNA follows: TGTGCCAGCCGAAAGTCCGACTCTCGTGGGGAGCTGTTTTTT. The V call is TRBV27, the J call TRBJ2-2, with D unresolved. The CDR3 has 14 amino acids. Germline-derived CDR1 and CDR2 are MNHEY and SMNVEV (reference sequence). V lost 8 bases to trimming and J lost 8 bases, with 18 bases between them.

This sequence joins TRBV7-2 and TRBJ2-3, with 12 nucleotides matching TRBD2. CDR3 length equals 16 residues. Germline loops: CDR1 SGHTA, CDR2 FQGNSA. V was clipped by 5 bases and J by 6 bases; unmatched bases: 9. DNA for the CDR3: TGTGCCAGCAGCCCCCGACTAGCGGGGGCGGGGGATACGCAGTATTTT. It codes for CASSPRLAGAGDTQYF.

The V gene is TRBV6-5, the J gene TRBJ1-3; D not resolved. The CDR3 covers 13 residues. Germline V gives CDR1 MNHEY, CDR2 SVGAGI. V dropped 6 bases and J dropped 4 bases, with 10 bases sitting between them. CDR3 protein: CASRGGNGNTIYF. The CDR3 DNA reads TGTGCCAGCAGGGGCGGTAACGGAAACACCATATATTTT.

The chain has TRBV20-1 and TRBJ1-1; no reliable D call. This CDR3 is built from 11 residues. The germline V gene encodes CDR1 DFQATT and CDR2 SNEGSKA (reference sequence). Trimming removed 3 bases at V and 2 bases at J, with 4 bases between. CDR3 sequence: CSASDNTEAFF. Written as DNA, the CDR3 is TGCAGTGCTAGCGACAACACTGAAGCTTTCTTT.

This chain joins TRBV5-3 and TRBJ2-7; 12 positions agree with TRBD2. TRBV5-3 is assigned to the ORF class and has an uncertain function. V gave up 7 bases and J gave up 3 bases; unmatched junction bases: 11. The CDR3 sequence is 16 residues long. CDR3 region: CARQELAGGDYYEQYF. CDR3 sequence (DNA): TGTGCCAGACAAGAACTAGCGGGAGGAGATTACTACGAGCAGTACTTC.

The gene calls are TRBV7-6 and TRBJ1-2, with D tentatively TRBD1 (5 bases). Germline-derived CDR1 and CDR2 are SGHVS and FNYEAQ. CDR3 length: 14 residues. V shed 1 base and J shed 7 bases, with 13 bases lying between them. The CDR3 here is CASSLGGSGIGYTF. In DNA form, the CDR3 reads TGTGCCAGCAGCTTAGGGGGGTCAGGGATTGGCTACACCTTC.

Remarks on this clone: Distinct nucleotide sequences in the sample also encode this CDR3. The chain employs TRBV2 and TRBJ2-2, with TRBD2 matching 9 bases. From germline, CDR1 is SNHLY and CDR2 FYNNEI. The V gene end was trimmed by 6 bases and the J gene end by 1 base; junction bases not matched to a gene: 3. This CDR3 is built from 15 residues. CDR3 region: CASSPTSGNTGELFF. In DNA, the CDR3 is TGTGCCAGCAGCCCGACTAGCGGGAACACCGGGGAGCTGTTTTTT. Together with reference TRBV2 and TRBJ2-2, the CDR3 gives the full variable domain: EPEVTQTPSHQVTQMGQEVILRCVPISNHLYFYWYRQILGQKVEFLVSFYNNEISEKSEIFDDQFSVERPDGSNFTLKIRSTKLEDSAMYFCASSPTSGNTGELFFGEGSRLTVL.

The chain is built from TRBV28 and TRBJ2-7; D remains ambiguous. V lost 7 bases and J lost 6, with 13 bases in between. This CDR3 has 12 amino acids. In germline, CDR1 is MDHEN, CDR2 SYDVKM. CDR3 loop: CASNRNLFEQYF. In DNA form, the CDR3 reads TGTGCCAGCAACCGGAACCTCTTCGAGCAGTACTTC.

The chain employs TRBV5-6 and TRBJ2-1; weak D call: TRBD1 (6 bases). Trimming stripped 2 bases from V and 0 bases from J, with 9 bases between. Germline CDR1 SGHDT, CDR2 YYEEEE. The CDR3 consists of 15 residues. The CDR3 is CASSFGTSSYNEQFF. CDR3 in DNA: TGTGCCAGCAGCTTCGGGACAAGCTCCTACAATGAGCAGTTCTTC.

The gene calls are TRBV6-6 and TRBJ2-1, with 8 bases that match TRBD2. The ends lost 2 bases at V and 6 bases at J; junction bases unmatched: 6. This CDR3 contains 15 residues. Germline V gene data show CDR1 as MNHNY and CDR2 as SVGAGI (reference sequence). The CDR3 DNA follows: TGTGCCAGCAGTTACGCTCCAGCGGGAGTCAATGAGCAGTTCTTC. This encodes CASSYAPAGVNEQFF.

V and J are TRBV11-1 and TRBJ2-7; a weak D match, TRBD2 (5 bases). CDR1 and CDR2 (germline): SGHAT, FQDESV (reference sequence). This CDR3 has 14 residues. Between the trimmed V and J ends, which lost 4 bases and 4 bases, there was a span of 14 bases. The CDR3 nucleotides are TGTGCCAGCAGCTCAATTTTGGACTCTTACGAGCAGTACTTC. Translation: CASSSILDSYEQYF.

V and J are TRBV4-2 and TRBJ2-2; the match to TRBD1 covers 10 bases. This CDR3 has 16 residues. With V trimmed by 5 bases and J by 6 bases, 9 bases remained unmatched. Germline CDR1 reads LGHNA; CDR2 reads YNFKEQ. The CDR3 nucleotides read TGTGCCAGCAGCACCAGACAGGGGGCCGGCGCCGGGGAGCTGTTTTTT. It encodes CASSTRQGAGAGELFF.

This clone has only one observation. V is TRBV6-5 and J is TRBJ1-1, with no clear D. V dropped 0 bases and J dropped 1 base, with 12 bases sitting between them. This CDR3 region has 16 residues. Germline loops: CDR1 MNHEY, CDR2 SVGAGI. CDR3 DNA: TGTGCCAGCAGTTACTCGATAGGGTTCACGAACACTGAAGCTTTCTTT. This gives the protein CASSYSIGFTNTEAFF.

The chain combines TRBV7-8 with TRBJ2-1; 16 nucleotides agree with TRBD2. V lost 4 bases, J lost 9 bases, and 6 bases stayed unmatched. This CDR3 contains 16 residues. Germline V gene lookup returns CDR1 SGHVS and CDR2 FQNEAQ. The CDR3 spells CASSYGTSGRGSEQFF. The CDR3 DNA follows: TGTGCCAGCAGCTACGGGACTAGCGGGAGGGGTAGTGAGCAGTTCTTC.

The rearrangement joins TRBV2 to TRBJ2-2; TRBD2 might be the D (5 bases). Germline V gene sequence: CDR1 SNHLY, CDR2 FYNNEI. The CDR3 runs to 14 residues. Trimming cost V 4 bases and J 3 bases, with 9 bases left between them. CDR3 sequence: CASSAEGYTGELFF. The DNA for the CDR3 is TGTGCCAGCAGTGCTGAGGGATACACCGGGGAGCTGTTTTTT.

The chain carries TRBV7-9 and TRBJ1-2, with D tentatively TRBD1 (5 bases). Trimming pared 7 bases from V and 8 bases from J, leaving 14 bases between. Per germline, CDR1 SEHNR and CDR2 FQNEAQ (reference sequence). The CDR3 has 12 amino acids. Here the CDR3 reads CASIVRGEGYTF. The CDR3 coding sequence is TGTGCCAGCATAGTTAGGGGCGAAGGCTACACCTTC.

The chain couples TRBV20-1 to TRBJ2-5; D ambiguous. V was cut by 1 base and J by 11 bases, with 5 bases left in between. This CDR3 region has 9 residues. From germline, CDR1 is DFQATT and CDR2 SNEGSKA (reference sequence). CDR3 nucleotide sequence: TGCAGTGCTAGAGCAATTCAGTACTTC. It is translated as CSARAIQYF.